Listed below are T cell receptor beta chains from one sample, sequenced in a study of T cell changes during pregnancy in multiple sclerosis. The table came from immunoSEQ multiplex PCR; TCRdb's copy has only in-frame clones and leaves some out. The table shows about 48,000 clones, with nearly 95% occurring only once. Sequenced here: CD4+ T cells from peripheral blood mononuclear cells, sampled in the first trimester of pregnancy. All receptors derive from a female donor with multiple sclerosis, enrolled in a pregnancy study. CDR3s include the opening cysteine and the closing phenylalanine or tryptophan. D genes are given only for firm matches. Size values are once, few and many counts, or a class for expanded clones, and some rows have none.

abundance	v_gene	d_gene	j_gene	CDR3aa	CDR3nt
NA	TRBV5-1	NA	TRBJ2-7	CASSPGQAVWGYEQYF	TGCGCCAGCAGCCCTGGGCAAGCGGTGTGGGGCTACGAGCAGTACTTC
NA	TRBV2	NA	TRBJ1-1	CASKPNQGSGTEAFF	TGTGCCAGCAAGCCCAATCAGGGGTCTGGCACTGAAGCTTTCTTT
NA	TRBV6-6	NA	TRBJ1-2	CATVGAAQRGYTF	TGTGCCACCGTTGGGGCCGCACAGCGAGGCTACACCTTC
NA	TRBV21-1	NA	TRBJ2-4	CASSKTGGFSIQYF	TGTGCCAGCAGCAAAACGGGAGGGTTCTCCATTCAGTACTTC
NA	TRBV5-1	TRBD1	TRBJ1-2	CASSLEPGQGAGGYTF	TGCGCCAGCAGCTTGGAACCGGGACAGGGGGCTGGAGGCTACACCTTC
NA	TRBV6-6	NA	TRBJ1-1	CASSYSNFAVNTEAFF	TGTGCCAGCAGTTACTCGAACTTCGCGGTGAACACTGAAGCTTTCTTT
NA	TRBV6-6	NA	TRBJ2-1	CASNPVKGSLSGEQFF	TGTGCCAGCAACCCCGTCAAGGGGTCCCTAAGTGGTGAGCAGTTCTTC
NA	TRBV5-1	TRBD1	TRBJ2-7	CASSLEGGQPYEQYF	TGCGCCAGCAGCTTGGAAGGGGGACAGCCCTACGAGCAGTACTTC
NA	TRBV5-6	NA	TRBJ1-6	CASSFKAGTYNSPLHF	TGTGCCAGCAGCTTTAAGGCGGGCACCTATAATTCACCCCTCCACTTT
NA	TRBV5-4	NA	TRBJ1-2	CASSLADRNYGYTF	TGTGCCAGCAGCTTGGCCGACAGGAACTATGGCTACACCTTC
NA	TRBV7-3	TRBD1	TRBJ1-1	CASGQGARTEAFF	TGTGCCAGCGGACAGGGGGCGAGGACTGAAGCTTTCTTT
NA	TRBV9	NA	TRBJ2-1	CASSVVGGSYNEQFF	TGTGCCAGCAGCGTAGTGGGGGGCTCCTACAATGAGCAGTTCTTC
NA	TRBV29-1	TRBD1	TRBJ1-1	CSVRQGNTEAFF	TGCAGCGTTCGACAGGGGAACACTGAAGCTTTCTTT
once	TRBV7-6	NA	TRBJ2-1	CASSDGHEQFF	TGTGCCAGCAGCGATGGGCATGAGCAGTTCTTC
NA	TRBV19	TRBD1	TRBJ1-2	CASSATRDRANYGYTF	TGTGCCAGTAGTGCCACCCGGGACAGGGCAAACTATGGCTACACCTTC
NA	TRBV29-1	TRBD1	TRBJ2-4	CSVRTGNIQYF	TGCAGCGTACGGACAGGGAACATTCAGTACTTC
NA	TRBV5-4	TRBD2	TRBJ2-2	CASSRASGGVAGELFF	TGTGCCAGCAGCCGGGCGTCGGGGGGGGTGGCCGGGGAGCTGTTTTTT
NA	TRBV6-6	NA	TRBJ1-2	CASSPATVYGYTF	TGTGCCAGCAGTCCAGCGACAGTCTATGGCTACACCTTC
NA	TRBV9	TRBD2	TRBJ2-3	CASSVATGLARDTQYF	TGTGCCAGCAGCGTAGCTACCGGACTAGCGAGAGATACGCAGTATTTT
NA	TRBV7-6	TRBD2	TRBJ2-5	CASSLARGGQETQYF	TGTGCCAGCAGCTTAGCGCGCGGGGGGCAGGAGACCCAGTACTTC
NA	TRBV5-1	TRBD1	TRBJ1-3	CASSLGQGYTIYF	TGCGCCAGCAGCTTGGGACAGGGGTACACCATATATTTT
NA	TRBV7-3	NA	TRBJ1-3	CASSPPGDGNTIYF	TGTGCCAGCAGCCCCCCGGGTGACGGAAACACCATATATTTT
once	TRBV2	NA	TRBJ1-1	CASRGLGRANTEAFF	TGTGCCAGCAGGGGCCTTGGGAGGGCGAACACTGAAGCTTTCTTT
NA	TRBV15	TRBD1	TRBJ2-1	CATSRARGSSYNEQFF	TGTGCCACCAGCAGAGCCAGGGGGAGCTCCTACAATGAGCAGTTCTTC
few	TRBV5-1	NA	TRBJ2-5	CASSLDGTGQETQYF	TGCGCCAGCAGCCTTGACGGGACTGGTCAAGAGACCCAGTACTTC
NA	TRBV7-2	TRBD1	TRBJ1-6	CASSPQGAKSGSPLHF	TGTGCCAGCAGCCCACAGGGGGCGAAGTCAGGTTCACCCCTCCACTTT
once	TRBV12-5	NA	TRBJ2-5	CASAAGETQYF	TGTGCTAGTGCCGCGGGAGAGACCCAGTACTTC
NA	TRBV5-1	TRBD1	TRBJ1-2	CASSSWDRPMGYTF	TGCGCCAGCAGCTCATGGGACAGACCCATGGGCTACACCTTC
NA	TRBV9	TRBD1	TRBJ1-1	CASSSPGQATEAFF	TGTGCCAGCAGCAGCCCAGGACAGGCCACTGAAGCTTTCTTT
NA	TRBV2	NA	TRBJ1-5	CASSETVSNQPQHF	TGTGCCAGCAGTGAAACGGTTAGCAATCAGCCCCAGCATTTT
once	TRBV5-4	TRBD2	TRBJ2-5	CASSSPGGQVTQYF	TGTGCCAGCAGCTCTCCGGGGGGGCAGGTGACCCAGTACTTC
NA	TRBV19	TRBD2	TRBJ2-1	CAIAWSLAGGLQNGNEQFF	TGTGCCATCGCATGGTCCCTAGCGGGGGGACTCCAAAATGGGAATGAGCAGTTCTTC
NA	TRBV9	TRBD1	TRBJ2-2	CASSGTGGTGELFF	TGTGCCAGCAGCGGAACAGGGGGCACCGGGGAGCTGTTTTTT
NA	TRBV20-1	TRBD1	TRBJ2-3	CSAEDRPHLYF	TGCAGTGCTGAGGACAGGCCACACCTGTATTTT
NA	TRBV5-5	NA	TRBJ1-2	CASGGGSLYGYTF	TGTGCCAGTGGGGGGGGGTCTTTGTATGGCTACACCTTC
NA	TRBV18	NA	TRBJ1-1	CASSFRQATEAFF	TGTGCCAGCTCATTTCGACAGGCCACTGAAGCTTTCTTT
once	TRBV5-4	NA	TRBJ1-3	CASSPRGGSGGNTIYF	TGTGCCAGCAGCCCCCGGGGAGGCAGCGGAGGAAACACCATATATTTT
NA	TRBV11-2	TRBD2	TRBJ2-1	CASSLNSGGARNEQFF	TGTGCCAGCAGCTTGAATAGCGGGGGGGCCCGGAATGAGCAGTTCTTC
NA	TRBV5-1	TRBD1	TRBJ1-2	CASSLGQGNNYGYTF	TGCGCCAGCAGCTTGGGACAGGGGAATAACTATGGCTACACCTTC
NA	TRBV5-6	NA	TRBJ1-2	CASSFPGDPDSYGYTF	TGTGCCAGCAGCTTTCCGGGAGATCCCGATTCGTATGGCTACACCTTC
NA	TRBV11-2	TRBD1	TRBJ2-3	CASSLEGTGRARSTDTQYF	TGTGCCAGCAGCTTAGAGGGGACAGGAAGGGCCCGTAGCACAGATACGCAGTATTTT
NA	TRBV7-7	NA	TRBJ2-2	CASSLMRAGELFF	TGTGCTAGCAGCTTAATGAGGGCCGGGGAGCTGTTTTTT
NA	TRBV25-1	NA	TRBJ1-3	CASSVPGQDGNTIYF	TGTGCCAGCAGTGTCCCGGGACAAGATGGAAACACCATATATTTT
NA	TRBV6-6	NA	TRBJ1-4	CASSSKGDKLFF	TGTGCCAGCAGCTCCAAGGGGGACAAACTGTTTTTT
NA	TRBV15	NA	TRBJ2-1	CATSRGRSGDEQFF	TGTGCCACCAGCAGAGGAAGGTCAGGCGATGAGCAGTTCTTC
NA	TRBV7-8	TRBD1	TRBJ2-4	CASSPDGTEKNIQYF	TGTGCCAGCAGCCCCGACGGGACAGAAAAAAACATTCAGTACTTC
NA	TRBV9	TRBD2	TRBJ2-4	CASSVGGREAKNIQYF	TGTGCCAGCAGCGTGGGGGGGAGGGAGGCCAAAAACATTCAGTACTTC
NA	TRBV5-4	TRBD1	TRBJ2-1	CAFSRTGGVGEQFF	TGTGCCTTTTCCCGGACAGGGGGCGTGGGTGAGCAGTTCTTC
NA	TRBV7-8	NA	TRBJ2-1	CASSFSLRGQRGEQFF	TGTGCCAGCAGCTTCTCCCTTCGCGGACAGCGTGGTGAGCAGTTCTTC
NA	TRBV7-8	NA	TRBJ1-2	CASSLATRNYGYTF	TGTGCCAGCAGCTTAGCGACAAGGAACTATGGCTACACCTTC
NA	TRBV11-2	NA	TRBJ2-5	CASSQPQKETQYF	TGTGCCAGCAGCCAACCACAAAAAGAGACCCAGTACTTC
NA	TRBV11-3	NA	TRBJ2-1	CASSSHTVNEQFF	TGTGCCAGCAGCTCGCATACGGTCAATGAGCAGTTCTTC
NA	TRBV19	TRBD1	TRBJ1-1	CASSIRLGQGLNTEAFF	TGTGCCAGTAGTATCCGTCTGGGACAGGGATTGAACACTGAAGCTTTCTTT
NA	TRBV11-2	TRBD2	TRBJ2-2	CASSTGSGVFPGELFF	TGTGCCAGCAGCACCGGTAGCGGGGTGTTTCCCGGGGAGCTGTTTTTT
NA	TRBV19	NA	TRBJ2-7	CASAKPNGGREQYF	TGTGCCAGTGCCAAACCGAACGGGGGGCGCGAGCAGTACTTC